These 32 T cell receptor beta chains were sequenced from one sample in a study of Tregs in tolerant kidney transplant recipients. Sequencing was performed with immunoSEQ multiplex PCR; in TCRdb, only in-frame clones are kept and a portion is missing. Seen here are 60,000 or so clones, over 75% observed once, and the top ten hold approximately 2.1%. This sample comprised Tregs from blood, obtained before the transplant. These receptors came from a human donor who received a combined kidney and bone marrow transplant.

This sequence joins TRBV4-1 and TRBJ2-1, with 14 bases fitting TRBD2. There are 14 residues in the CDR3. Germline CDR1 is MGHRA and CDR2 is YSYEKL. The V gene end was trimmed by 8 bases and the J gene end by 9 bases; junction bases not matched to a gene: 6. The CDR3 sequence is CASGLAGGRGEQFF. The CDR3 DNA sequence: TGCGCCAGCGGACTAGCGGGGGGCCGGGGTGAGCAGTTCTTC.

This chain's CDR3 is CASRGTTINTIYF. CDR3 DNA sequence: TGTGCCAGCAGGGGGACGACTATAAACACCATATATTTT. The V call is TRBV6-1, the J call TRBJ1-3; perhaps TRBD1 as D (5 bases). Germline values: CDR1 MNHNS, CDR2 SASEGT. The CDR3 is 13 residues long. V was pared by 6 bases and J by 6 bases, with 12 bases between.

The chain uses TRBV6-1 and TRBJ2-7; D not certain. Trimming pared 4 bases from V and 2 bases from J, leaving 15 bases between. The CDR3 length is 15 residues. Germline-derived CDR1 and CDR2 are MNHNS and SASEGT. DNA for the CDR3: TGTGCCAGCAGTGCCATCGGGCAGCGCGCCTACGAGCAGTACTTC. Protein: CASSAIGQRAYEQYF.

V gene TRBV9 combines with J gene TRBJ2-5; possible D gene TRBD2, 6 bases. Per the germline V gene, CDR1 is SGDLS and CDR2 is YYNGEE. This CDR3 has 14 residues. V lost 4 bases and J 5 bases, leaving 15 bases between the germline ends. This CDR3 is CASSPGGKDETQYF. DNA for the CDR3: TGTGCCAGCAGCCCTGGGGGGAAAGATGAGACCCAGTACTTC.

The J gene is TRBJ2-7, the V gene TRBV6-5; 9 bases are shared with TRBD1. The CDR3 has 13 amino acids. V lost 6 bases, J lost 5 bases, and 5 bases stayed unmatched. CDR1 is MNHEY, CDR2 SVGAGI, per germline. CDR3 sequence reads: CASRGTGMNEQYF. The CDR3 nucleotides read TGTGCCAGCAGGGGGACAGGGATGAACGAGCAGTACTTC.

The genes are TRBV5-1 and TRBJ2-2, with D hard to call. CDR1 is SGHRS, CDR2 YFSETQ, per germline. The V end lost 4 bases, the J end lost 0 bases, and 13 bases lay between the germline ends. The CDR3 is 16 residues long. CDR3 amino acids: CASSPLPGTNTGELFF. In DNA, the CDR3 is TGCGCCAGCAGCCCTCTACCCGGAACGAACACCGGGGAGCTGTTTTTT. Combining the CDR3 with reference TRBV5-1 and TRBJ2-2 gives the whole variable domain KAGVTQTPRYLIKTRGQQVTLSCSPISGHRSVSWYQQTPGQGLQFLFEYFSETQRNKGNFPGRFSGRQFSNSRSEMNVSTLELGDSALYLCASSPLPGTNTGELFFGEGSRLTVL.

Note on this clone: Additional DNA sequences in this sample encode the identical CDR3. V is TRBV27 and J is TRBJ2-5, with D possibly matching TRBD2 (6 bases). The V gene's germline CDR1 is MNHEY and CDR2 SMNVEV (reference sequence). The CDR3 runs 13 residues. V was trimmed by 2 bases and J by 2 bases, leaving 6 bases between them. CDR3 region: CASSLRGQETQYF. The DNA for the CDR3 is TGTGCCAGCAGTTTACGGGGGCAAGAGACCCAGTACTTC.

The chain couples TRBV6-1 to TRBJ2-3; 11 bases match TRBD2. This CDR3 comprises 15 residues. V was pared by 0 bases and J by 8 bases, with 4 bases of the junction left unmatched. From germline, CDR1 is MNHNS and CDR2 SASEGT. CDR3 in DNA: TGTGCCAGCAGTGAAGCCTGGACTAGCGGGTTTACGCAGTATTTT. This translates into CASSEAWTSGFTQYF.

The rearrangement uses TRBV2 and TRBJ1-5; D call uncertain. This CDR3 has 13 amino acids. The V gene's germline CDR1 is SNHLY and CDR2 FYNNEI. V dropped 6 bases and J dropped 4 bases, with 10 bases sitting between them. The CDR3 region is CASREDFNQPQHF. CDR3 sequence (DNA): TGTGCCAGCAGAGAGGACTTTAATCAGCCCCAGCATTTT.

This clone came up once. The CDR3 is CASSWGQGSTEAFF. In DNA form, the CDR3 reads TGCGCCAGCAGCTGGGGACAGGGGAGTACTGAAGCTTTCTTT. The chain joins TRBV5-1 to TRBJ1-1, with TRBD1 matching over 10 bases. The V segment lost 3 bases and the J segment 5 bases; nucleotides outside the gene matches: 4. This CDR3 region has 14 residues. The germline CDR1 and CDR2 sequences are SGHRS and YFSETQ. The variable domain in full, completed from reference TRBV5-1 and TRBJ1-1, reads KAGVTQTPRYLIKTRGQQVTLSCSPISGHRSVSWYQQTPGQGLQFLFEYFSETQRNKGNFPGRFSGRQFSNSRSEMNVSTLELGDSALYLCASSWGQGSTEAFFGQGTRLTVV.

As to this clone: Other DNA sequences in the same sample also yield this CDR3. CDR3 loop: CATSRDLGGQETQYF. The CDR3 DNA reads as TGTGCCACCAGCAGAGATCTGGGCGGTCAAGAGACCCAGTACTTC. V and J are TRBV15 and TRBJ2-5, with D uncertain. Germline CDR1 and CDR2: LNHNV and YYDKDF (reference sequence). Deletions cut 0 bases from V and 2 bases from J, with 10 bases between. The CDR3 sequence is 15 residues long.

V gene TRBV27 combines with J gene TRBJ2-7, with a tentative D call TRBD2 (5 bases). Trimming shortened V by 8 bases and J by 6 bases, and 14 bases separated the two germline ends. CDR1 and CDR2 from the germline V gene are MNHEY and SMNVEV (reference sequence). This CDR3 has 12 residues. The CDR3 is CASGPLGSEQYF. CDR3 bases: TGTGCCAGCGGCCCCCTGGGGAGCGAGCAGTACTTC.

This clone was seen a few times. V and J are TRBV11-2 and TRBJ2-3; 16 bases match TRBD2. The length of the CDR3 is 17 residues. J gave up 5 bases and V 5 bases, and 7 bases lay outside the gene matches. CDR1 is SGHAT and CDR2 is FQNNGV in the germline V gene. The CDR3 DNA is TGTGCCAGCAGCCCGGGACTAGCGGGAGGGCCAGGAGATACGCAGTATTTT. As protein: CASSPGLAGGPGDTQYF.

The chain recombines TRBV9 with TRBJ1-6; D is unresolved. Germline CDR1 is SGDLS and CDR2 is YYNGEE. The CDR3 has 14 residues. The ends were cut back, 1 base at V and 8 bases at J, with 10 bases in the middle. CDR3 amino acids: CASSVTGGDSPLHF. In DNA form, the CDR3 reads TGTGCCAGCAGCGTAACCGGCGGGGATTCACCCCTCCACTTT. The full variable domain, completed using reference TRBV9 and TRBJ1-6, is DSGVTQTPKHLITATGQRVTLRCSPRSGDLSVYWYQQSLDQGLQFLIQYYNGEERAKGNILERFSAQQFPDLHSELNLSSLELGDSALYFCASSVTGGDSPLHFGNGTRLTVT.

This sequence joins TRBV7-6 and TRBJ2-1; the D gene could be TRBD1 or TRBD2 (6 bases each). Germline-derived CDR1 and CDR2 are SGHVS and FNYEAQ. V gave up 5 bases and J gave up 6 bases, with 20 bases separating them. The CDR3 has 16 residues. CDR3 nucleotide sequence: TGTGCCAGCAGCCCATTTTATGCGACGGGGGCCAATGAGCAGTTCTTC. This gives the protein CASSPFYATGANEQFF.

The genes are TRBV7-2 and TRBJ1-1; possibly TRBD1 for D (5 bases). Trimming removed 5 bases at V and 1 base at J, with 11 bases between. The CDR3 contains 14 residues. The germline V gene encodes CDR1 SGHTA and CDR2 FQGNSA. The CDR3: CASSPGRGNTEAFF. The CDR3 coding sequence is TGTGCCAGCAGCCCGGGACGGGGGAACACTGAAGCTTTCTTT.

The rearrangement uses TRBV4-2 and TRBJ1-2; perhaps TRBD1 as D (5 bases). Between the trimmed V and J ends, which lost 4 bases and 4 bases, there was a span of 19 bases. This CDR3 is built from 16 residues. CDR1 LGHNA and CDR2 YNFKEQ come from the germline V gene. The CDR3 nucleotides read TGTGCCAGCAGCCCCCTCGGGGGTAGAGCAGGCTATGGCTACACCTTC. Its translation: CASSPLGGRAGYGYTF.

The chain has TRBV2 and TRBJ1-5; the D is unclear. The CDR3 consists of 15 residues. V lost 8 bases, J lost 0 bases, and 14 bases lay in between. Per germline, CDR1 SNHLY and CDR2 FYNNEI. The CDR3 loop reads CASLQEPYSNQPQHF. Written as DNA, the CDR3 is TGTGCCAGCCTCCAGGAACCCTATAGCAATCAGCCCCAGCATTTT.

The rearrangement uses TRBV7-9 and TRBJ2-1, with 10 nucleotides matching TRBD2. The CDR3 consists of 16 residues. Per the germline V gene, CDR1 is SEHNR and CDR2 is FQNEAQ (reference sequence). Trimming cost V 2 bases and J 8 bases; bases outside gene matches: 9. This chain's CDR3 is CASSLRLAGPPDEQFF. CDR3 DNA: TGTGCCAGCAGCTTAAGACTAGCGGGCCCCCCGGATGAGCAGTTCTTC.

Here the CDR3 DNA reads TGTGCCAGCAGCTTAGCCGCGTTCACCGGGGAGCTGTTTTTT. Translating it yields CASSLAAFTGELFF. The chain recombines TRBV7-9 with TRBJ2-2; D call uncertain. The V gene's germline CDR1 is SEHNR and CDR2 FQNEAQ (reference sequence). V gave up 0 bases and J gave up 4 bases, with 6 bases separating them. The length of the CDR3 is 14 residues.

A word on this clone: One end of the junction fails to match germline, which may point to a read error. The genes are TRBV6-6 and TRBJ1-2, with D maybe TRBD1 (6 bases). Germline V gives CDR1 MNHNY, CDR2 SVGAGI (reference sequence). The CDR3 totals 13 residues. CDR3 DNA: TGTGCCAGCAGCCCCAGGGGCAGGGAGGGCTGCACCTTC. Translating it yields CASSPRGREGCTF.

This clone was counted once. The rearrangement joins TRBV7-7 to TRBJ1-5; a possible D gene is TRBD1 (6 bases). The CDR3 sequence is 13 residues long. V was clipped by 5 bases and J by 4 bases, with 9 bases between them. Germline values: CDR1 SSHAT, CDR2 FNYEAQ (reference sequence). The CDR3 reads CASSQGQNQPQHF. DNA of the CDR3: TGTGCCAGCAGCCAAGGACAGAATCAGCCCCAGCATTTT.

The V call is TRBV28, the J call TRBJ1-2, with D hard to call. The CDR3 extends over 12 amino acids. Germline CDR1 MDHEN, CDR2 SYDVKM. Trimming removed 3 bases from V and 7 bases from J, with 9 bases in between. CDR3 nucleotide sequence: TGTGCCAGCAGTTTTTTGGAGGGTGGCTACACCTTC. This sequence encodes CASSFLEGGYTF.

This clone has just one count. This sequence joins TRBV7-4 and TRBJ1-3, with 11 bases aligning to TRBD1. CDR3 length equals 15 residues. From germline, CDR1 is SGHVT and CDR2 SQSDAQ. The V segment lost 4 bases and the J segment 2 bases; nucleotides outside the gene matches: 1. The chain's CDR3 is CASSWDRGTGNTIYF. CDR3 sequence (DNA): TGTGCCAGCAGCTGGGACAGGGGGACTGGAAACACCATATATTTT.

The genes are TRBV29-1 and TRBJ2-4, with 8 positions matching TRBD2. Germline assignment: CDR1 SQVTM and CDR2 ANQGSEA. Unmatched junction bases numbered 8, after V lost 4 bases and J lost 3 bases. This CDR3 spans 15 amino acids. The CDR3 DNA is TGCAGCGTTGTAGAGCGGGAGACGGGCAAAAACATTCAGTACTTC. The encoded protein is CSVVERETGKNIQYF.

The chain combines TRBV6-6 with TRBJ1-3, with TRBD1 identical over 7 bases. CDR3 length: 14 amino acids. The V gene end was trimmed by 5 bases and the J gene end by 4 bases; junction bases not matched to a gene: 5. Germline V gives CDR1 MNHNY, CDR2 SVGAGI (reference sequence). The CDR3 coding sequence is TGTGCCAGCAGTATCGGGACAGTCGGAAACACCATATATTTT. Translated, it gives CASSIGTVGNTIYF.

The sample holds a few counts of this clone. The chain joins TRBV5-5 to TRBJ1-3; D is undetermined. The CDR3 covers 15 residues. Trimming took 0 bases from V and 0 from J, leaving 7 bases between them. Germline-derived CDR1 and CDR2 are SGHKS and YYEKEE (reference sequence). The CDR3 spells CASSLGLSSGNTIYF. In DNA form, the CDR3 reads TGTGCCAGCAGCTTGGGGTTAAGCTCTGGAAACACCATATATTTT. The full variable domain, its missing parts supplied by reference TRBV5-5 and TRBJ1-3, is DAGVTQSPTHLIKTRGQQVTLRCSPISGHKSVSWYQQVLGQGPQFIFQYYEKEERGRGNFPDRFSARQFPNYSSELNVNALLLGDSALYLCASSLGLSSGNTIYFGEGSWLTVV.

The chain combines TRBV6-6 with TRBJ1-5, with 8 bases matching TRBD1. Germline loops: CDR1 MNHNY, CDR2 SVGAGI (reference sequence). Losses at the gene ends were 7 bases for V and 0 bases for J; bases not matched to a gene: 8. The CDR3 runs to 16 residues. The CDR3, as DNA: TGTGCCAGCACCTACCAAGGGACAGGTAGCAATCAGCCCCAGCATTTT. It encodes CASTYQGTGSNQPQHF.

The chain links TRBV7-9 to TRBJ2-3; maybe TRBD1 (5 bases). V shed 5 bases and J shed 3 bases, with 15 bases lying between them. Germline assignment: CDR1 SEHNR and CDR2 FQNEAQ (reference sequence). The CDR3 length is 15 residues. CDR3 coding DNA: TGTGCCAGCAGCCTCCGGCAGGGTGTAACAGATACGCAGTATTTT. Its translation is CASSLRQGVTDTQYF.

The V gene is TRBV2, the J gene TRBJ1-5; 7 bases agree with TRBD1. The junction had 2 bases not matched to a gene; V was cut back by 2 bases and J by 1 base. CDR1 is SNHLY and CDR2 is FYNNEI in the germline V gene. The CDR3 runs to 15 residues. CDR3 in DNA: TGTGCCAGCAGTGAAAGACAGGGAAGCAATCAGCCCCAGCATTTT. It encodes CASSERQGSNQPQHF.

The chain carries TRBV7-2 and TRBJ2-5; D may be TRBD1 (6 bases). V was clipped by 5 bases and J by 4 bases, with 11 bases between them. CDR3 length: 13 residues. Germline assignment: CDR1 SGHTA and CDR2 FQGNSA. CDR3 sequence: CASSSEGGETQYF. The CDR3 DNA sequence: TGTGCCAGCAGCAGTGAAGGGGGAGAGACCCAGTACTTC.

The chain links TRBV7-2 to TRBJ1-2; D might be TRBD1 (6 bases). The germline V and J ends were trimmed by 5 bases and 8 bases, with 15 bases remaining between them. From germline, CDR1 is SGHTA and CDR2 FQGNSA. The CDR3 length is 13 residues. The CDR3 loop reads CASSLPLGTGYTF. CDR3 in DNA: TGTGCCAGCAGCCTACCACTCGGGACAGGCTACACCTTC.